The 15 T cell receptor beta chains below were found in one sample sequenced in a study of blood T cell repertoires in COVID-19. Using immunoSEQ multiplex PCR, the repertoire was profiled, and TCRdb retains in-frame clones only, with some absent. The sample gives almost 400,000 clones, around 89% of which show up once; more than 0.85% is in the top ten. The sample comprised PBMCs or T cells enriched from blood (not recorded which). The receptors stem from a woman under 40 with acute COVID-19.

Turning to this clone: The sample carries other DNA sequences with the same CDR3. V is TRBV3-1 (or the pseudogene TRBV3-2) and J is TRBJ1-4, with no clear D. CDR1 and CDR2 from the germline V gene are LGHDT and YNNKEL (reference sequence). Trimming removed 1 base from V and 0 bases from J, with 3 bases in between. The CDR3 is 14 residues long. The CDR3 loop is CASSQAATNEKLFF. The CDR3 coding sequence is TGTGCCAGCAGCCAAGCTGCAACTAATGAAAAACTGTTTTTT.

This clone came up once. The rearrangement joins TRBV7-2 to TRBJ2-1; D uncertain. The CDR3 is made up of 16 amino acids. Germline CDR1 and CDR2: SGHTA and FQGNSA. Trimming removed 1 base at V and 4 bases at J, with 14 bases between. The CDR3 loop reads CASSLGVGSDYNEQFF. CDR3 DNA sequence: TGTGCCAGCAGCTTAGGAGTCGGGTCCGATTACAATGAGCAGTTCTTC.

This chain uses TRBV2 with TRBJ1-3; 10 nucleotides align to TRBD1. Germline V CDR1 and CDR2: SNHLY, FYNNEI. The V segment lost 5 bases and the J segment 2 bases; nucleotides outside the gene matches: 3. The CDR3 is 15 residues long. The CDR3 reads CASSRQGAAGNTIYF. CDR3 in DNA: TGTGCCAGCAGTAGACAGGGGGCGGCTGGAAACACCATATATTTT.

V is TRBV15 and J is TRBJ1-3, with 7 bases identical to TRBD1. The CDR3 consists of 15 residues. The J segment lost 3 bases and the V segment lost 3 bases, leaving 5 bases of the junction unmatched. From germline, CDR1 is LNHNV and CDR2 YYDKDF (reference sequence). CDR3: CATSSLGGNGNTIYF. DNA for the CDR3: TGTGCCACCAGCAGTTTAGGGGGCAATGGAAACACCATATATTTT.

The chain joins TRBV13 to TRBJ1-6; TRBD1 might be the D (5 bases). The germline gives CDR1 PRHDT, CDR2 FYEKMQ (reference sequence). V was clipped by 3 bases and J by 5 bases, with 8 bases between them. The CDR3 has 14 residues. CDR3 region: CASSFPTDNSPLHF. DNA for the CDR3: TGTGCCAGCAGCTTTCCGACAGATAATTCACCCCTCCACTTT.

For the CDR3, the DNA is TGTGCCAGTATGACAGGGTACTACGAGCAGTACTTC. Protein sequence: CASMTGYYEQYF. The chain joins TRBV27 to TRBJ2-7; TRBD1 agrees at 7 bases. Germline loops: CDR1 MNHEY, CDR2 SMNVEV (reference sequence). With 9 bases clipped from V and 3 bases from J, the junction kept 5 bases outside the gene matches. This CDR3 contains 12 residues.

The chain recombines TRBV9 with TRBJ1-2, with D possibly TRBD1 on 5 matching bases. Germline V gene data show CDR1 as SGDLS and CDR2 as YYNGEE. V was clipped by 2 bases and J by 4 bases, with 12 bases between them. This CDR3 region has 14 residues. The CDR3 reads CASSVDGGIYGYTF. CDR3 bases: TGTGCCAGCAGCGTCGACGGGGGAATCTATGGCTACACCTTC.

This clone was seen more than once but under ten times. V gene TRBV19 combines with J gene TRBJ1-5; TRBD1 agrees at 12 bases. J gave up 7 bases and V 6 bases, and 7 bases lay outside the gene matches. Germline assignment: CDR1 LNHDA and CDR2 SQIVND (reference sequence). The CDR3 consists of 15 residues. CDR3 amino acids: CASRWGQGAGQPQHF. Written as DNA, the CDR3 is TGTGCCAGTAGGTGGGGACAGGGGGCCGGACAGCCCCAGCATTTT.

This chain links TRBV7-2 with TRBJ1-4; 10 bases line up with TRBD1. CDR3 length equals 15 residues. V gave up 5 bases and J gave up 4 bases; unmatched junction bases: 4. Germline V gene sequence: CDR1 SGHTA, CDR2 FQGNSA. The CDR3 DNA follows: TGTGCCAGCAGCCAATGGGACAGGGGTAATGAAAAACTGTTTTTT. It encodes CASSQWDRGNEKLFF.

This clone was counted only a few times. V and J are TRBV7-2 and TRBJ2-1, with 11 bases matching TRBD2. J gave up 4 bases and V 1 base, and 9 bases lay outside the gene matches. This CDR3 region has 18 residues. CDR1 is SGHTA, CDR2 FQGNSA, per germline. CDR3 residues: CASSLVRLAGGTYNEQFF. DNA for the CDR3: TGTGCCAGCAGCTTAGTGCGGCTAGCGGGGGGAACTTACAATGAGCAGTTCTTC.

This chain connects TRBV27 to TRBJ1-1; 7 bases line up with TRBD1. CDR1 and CDR2 from the germline V gene are MNHEY and SMNVEV (reference sequence). This CDR3 contains 16 residues. Trimming removed 5 bases from V and 1 base from J; junction bases left unmatched: 10. The CDR3 loop is CASSRTDRVRNTEAFF. As DNA, the CDR3 is TGTGCCAGCAGTCGTACAGACAGGGTGAGGAACACTGAAGCTTTCTTT.

As regards this clone: The sample contains more than one DNA sequence encoding this CDR3. The chain joins TRBV6-2 or TRBV6-3 to TRBJ1-5; tentative D call: TRBD1 (5 bases). CDR3 length: 14 amino acids. V was pared by 5 bases and J by 3 bases, with 11 bases between. Germline values: CDR1 MNHEY, CDR2 SVGEGT. DNA for the CDR3: TGTGCCAGCAGTCCAGACAGACCCAATCAGCCCCAGCATTTT. Residues: CASSPDRPNQPQHF.

CDR3 protein: CASSLWGVGNEQFF. CDR3 sequence (DNA): TGTGCCAGCAGCTTGTGGGGGGTCGGCAATGAGCAGTTCTTC. The chain uses TRBV5-6 and TRBJ2-1; a weak D match, TRBD2 (6 bases). V was cut by 1 base and J by 6 bases, with 11 bases left in between. The CDR3 is made up of 14 amino acids. The germline V gene has CDR1 SGHDT and CDR2 YYEEEE.

The chain carries TRBV6-2 or TRBV6-3 and TRBJ2-7, with TRBD2 identical over 7 bases. The V gene's germline CDR1 is MNHEY and CDR2 SVGEGT. The J segment lost 1 base and the V segment lost 2 bases, leaving 2 bases of the junction unmatched. The CDR3 runs to 14 residues. CDR3 bases: TGTGCCAGCAGTTACCGGGGGGATTCCTACGAGCAGTACTTC. Amino acids: CASSYRGDSYEQYF.

This clone was recorded only once. The chain has TRBV27 and TRBJ2-6, with D possibly TRBD1 on 5 matching bases. This CDR3 is 19 amino acids long. V was shortened by 0 bases and J by 0 bases, with 15 bases between the two germline ends. Germline assignment: CDR1 MNHEY and CDR2 SMNVEV (reference sequence). CDR3 in amino acids: CASSLSIGHSASGANVLTF. The CDR3 coding sequence is TGTGCCAGCAGTTTATCGATTGGACATTCTGCCTCTGGGGCCAACGTCCTGACTTTC.